The 21 T cell receptor beta chains presented below share a single source sample, sequenced in a study of PD-L1 blockade in urothelial cancer (dated by TCRdb to 2016 to 2017). Per the publication, the time point label means: pretreatment peripheral blood. Library prep was done by the immunoSEQ multiplex PCR assay. TCRdb limited this immuneACCESS table to in-frame rearrangements with V and J called. A share of clones is missing; checked studies link under half to unresolved V genes, and the rest is unexplained. The sample contains under 80,000 clones, 80% to 90% of them found a single time. Approximately 5.1% of the sample rests with the top ten. The material sequenced was PBMCs, taken around atezolizumab (anti-PD-L1) treatment. Every receptor here comes from a man between 65 and 85 years old with urothelial cancer.

This chain links TRBV10-1 with TRBJ1-1, with unresolved D. Trimming took off 2 bases at V and 1 base at J, with 5 bases between the two ends. The CDR3 is made up of 13 amino acids. Germline loops: CDR1 WNHNN, CDR2 SYGVQD (reference sequence). The CDR3 loop is CASSETGNTEAFF. The CDR3 region has the DNA TGCGCCAGCAGTGAGACGGGGAACACTGAAGCTTTCTTT.

This sequence joins TRBV10-3 and TRBJ2-3, with 9 bases matching TRBD2. Trimming removed 3 bases from V and 5 bases from J; junction bases left unmatched: 3. The CDR3 sequence is 14 residues long. Per germline, CDR1 ENHRY and CDR2 SYGVKD. The CDR3 sequence is CAISDLAGRDTQYF. For the CDR3, the DNA is TGTGCCATCAGTGATCTAGCGGGGAGAGATACGCAGTATTTT.

The J gene is TRBJ2-5, the V gene TRBV5-1; TRBD2 matches 12 bases. The V and J ends lost 4 bases and 4 bases, in that order; junction bases with no gene match: 8. There are 16 residues in the CDR3. CDR1 and CDR2 from the germline V gene are SGHRS and YFSETQ. This CDR3 reads CASSTASGGAGETQYF. The CDR3 DNA is TGCGCCAGCAGCACCGCTAGCGGGGGGGCCGGAGAGACCCAGTACTTC.

The rearrangement uses TRBV9 and TRBJ1-2; D call uncertain. The CDR3 covers 13 residues. The germline V gene has CDR1 SGDLS and CDR2 YYNGEE. Trimming removed 0 bases at V and 7 bases at J, with 10 bases between. The CDR3 is CASSVGRHGGYTF. For the CDR3, the DNA is TGTGCCAGCAGCGTAGGGAGGCACGGTGGCTACACCTTC.

The J gene is TRBJ2-1, the V gene TRBV7-2; a weak D match, TRBD2 (7 bases). CDR1 and CDR2 (germline): SGHTA, FQGNSA. Trimming took off 3 bases at V and 4 bases at J, with 16 bases between the two ends. This CDR3 comprises 16 residues. The CDR3 coding sequence is TGTGCCAGCAGCTTCTCAGTGGGGGGGCCTTACAATGAGCAGTTCTTC. It is translated as CASSFSVGGPYNEQFF.

This clone was detected ten times or more. V and J are TRBV4-2 and TRBJ2-2; 9 bases fit TRBD2. The CDR3 is 15 residues long. Germline loops: CDR1 LGHNA, CDR2 YNFKEQ. The J segment lost 6 bases and the V segment lost 1 base, leaving 3 bases of the junction unmatched. The CDR3 protein is CASSQVGGGAGELFF. In nucleotides, the CDR3 is TGTGCCAGCAGCCAAGTCGGCGGGGGGGCCGGGGAGCTGTTTTTT.

The table lists this clone with a count of one. The rearrangement joins TRBV5-1 to TRBJ1-3; tentatively, D is TRBD1 (6 bases). Germline V CDR1 and CDR2: SGHRS, YFSETQ. With 2 bases removed from V and 2 bases from J, the gap between germline ends came to 14 bases. The CDR3 runs to 16 residues. CDR3 protein: CASSFRGGRPGNTIYF. In DNA, the CDR3 is TGCGCCAGCAGCTTTAGAGGGGGAAGGCCTGGAAACACCATATATTTT.

This clone has a handful of counts. The chain links TRBV27 to TRBJ2-7, with 10 nucleotides matching TRBD1. Germline V gene data show CDR1 as MNHEY and CDR2 as SMNVEV (reference sequence). Germline trimming cut 6 bases from V and 3 bases from J; bases unmatched to any gene: 5. The CDR3 loop spans 14 amino acids. Here the CDR3 reads CASSPRTGGYEQYF. The DNA of the CDR3 is TGTGCCAGCAGCCCCCGGACAGGGGGCTACGAGCAGTACTTC.

The genes are TRBV5-6 and TRBJ1-2; 8 nucleotides line up with TRBD1. Trimming removed 4 bases from V and 10 bases from J; junction bases left unmatched: 9. The CDR3 is 13 residues long. CDR1 SGHDT and CDR2 YYEEEE come from the germline V gene. CDR3 region: CASSEGTGLYYTF. For the CDR3, the DNA is TGTGCCAGCAGCGAGGGGACAGGCCTCTACTACACCTTC.

The rearrangement links TRBV6-5 to TRBJ2-6; TRBD1 is a possible D gene (5 bases). V was trimmed by 4 bases and J by 0 bases, leaving 7 bases between them. This CDR3 contains 15 residues. Per the germline V gene, CDR1 is MNHEY and CDR2 is SVGAGI. The CDR3 loop is CASSFDSSGANVLTF. DNA for the CDR3: TGTGCCAGCAGTTTCGACAGCTCTGGGGCCAACGTCCTGACTTTC.

V is TRBV19 and J is TRBJ1-1; TRBD1 might be the D (6 bases). Trimming left V 6 bases short and J 5 bases short, with 16 bases between. This CDR3 region has 14 residues. Germline values: CDR1 LNHDA, CDR2 SQIVND (reference sequence). The CDR3 spells CASRGRGAGTEAFF. For the CDR3, the DNA is TGTGCCAGTAGGGGCCGGGGGGCAGGGACTGAAGCTTTCTTT. The full variable domain, its missing parts supplied by reference TRBV19 and TRBJ1-1, is DGGITQSPKYLFRKEGQNVTLSCEQNLNHDAMYWYRQDPGQGLRLIYYSQIVNDFQKGDIAEGYSVSREKKESFPLTVTSAQKNPTAFYLCASRGRGAGTEAFFGQGTRLTVV.

This chain uses TRBV6-5 with TRBJ2-7; D call uncertain. The germline CDR1 and CDR2 sequences are MNHEY and SVGAGI. The CDR3 is 14 residues long. V was trimmed by 3 bases and J by 0 bases, leaving 9 bases between them. The CDR3 bases are TGTGCCAGCAGTTATCGCGGAGTCTCCTACGAGCAGTACTTC. Translation gives CASSYRGVSYEQYF.

The J gene is TRBJ2-7, the V gene TRBV7-9; 9 positions agree with TRBD1. V lost 4 bases and J lost 1; bases outside the gene matches: 14. Germline V CDR1 and CDR2: SEHNR, FQNEAQ (reference sequence). The CDR3 sequence is 18 residues long. The CDR3 is CASSSQGGTGSVSYEQYF. CDR3 nucleotides: TGTGCCAGCAGCTCCCAGGGGGGGACAGGGAGTGTGTCCTACGAGCAGTACTTC.

V gene TRBV7-9 combines with J gene TRBJ1-4; 8 nucleotides align to TRBD1. The CDR3 runs 16 residues. J was trimmed by 3 bases and V by 5 bases; bases with no gene match: 8. The germline gives CDR1 SEHNR, CDR2 FQNEAQ (reference sequence). CDR3 in amino acids: CASSPGQAGANEKLFF. CDR3 DNA sequence: TGTGCCAGCAGCCCGGGACAGGCCGGCGCTAATGAAAAACTGTTTTTT.

This clone has only one observation. The gene calls are TRBV28 and TRBJ1-3, with 7 positions matching TRBD1. The trim removed 6 bases at V and 2 bases at J, leaving 4 bases unmatched. Looked up from germline, CDR1 is MDHEN and CDR2 is SYDVKM. The CDR3 is 14 residues long. The CDR3 DNA reads as TGTGCCAGCAGCTCTACAGGGGCTGGAAACACCATATATTTT. This translates into CASSSTGAGNTIYF.

This chain joins TRBV29-1 and TRBJ1-5; D call uncertain. V lost 4 bases to trimming and J lost 1 base, with 8 bases between them. The germline V gene encodes CDR1 SQVTM and CDR2 ANQGSEA. The CDR3 extends over 13 amino acids. CDR3 in DNA: TGCAGCGTTGTACTTGAGAGCAATCAGCCCCAGCATTTT. As protein: CSVVLESNQPQHF.

This chain connects TRBV28 to TRBJ1-4; D call uncertain. Germline-derived CDR1 and CDR2 are MDHEN and SYDVKM. The CDR3 extends over 15 amino acids. Trimming removed 4 bases at V and 0 bases at J, with 9 bases between. CDR3 residues: CASSSAGATNEKLFF. The CDR3 region has the DNA TGTGCCAGCAGTTCCGCCGGGGCAACTAATGAAAAACTGTTTTTT. The whole variable domain, filled in from reference TRBV28 and TRBJ1-4, reads DVKVTQSSRYLVKRTGEKVFLECVQDMDHENMFWYRQDPGLGLRLIYFSYDVKMKEKGDIPEGYSVSREKKERFSLILESASTNQTSMYLCASSSAGATNEKLFFGSGTQLSVL.

In its sample, this clone was seen once. This chain joins TRBV6-5 and TRBJ2-2; 7 bases line up with TRBD1. This CDR3 region has 16 residues. V gave up 0 bases and J gave up 4 bases; unmatched junction bases: 5. Germline V gives CDR1 MNHEY, CDR2 SVGAGI. The CDR3 bases are TGTGCCAGCAGTTACTCCAGGGGGTCCAGCACCGGGGAGCTGTTTTTT. The encoded protein is CASSYSRGSSTGELFF.

This clone turned up a few times. The chain links TRBV19 to TRBJ1-2; a possible D gene is TRBD1 (6 bases). The CDR3 sequence is 16 residues long. V dropped 8 bases and J dropped 0 bases, with 19 bases sitting between them. Germline CDR1 and CDR2: LNHDA and SQIVND (reference sequence). CDR3 loop: CASGSHRDTPNYGYTF. The CDR3 DNA follows: TGTGCCAGTGGTTCTCACAGGGACACCCCTAACTATGGCTACACCTTC. The full variable domain, with the rest looked up from reference TRBV19 and TRBJ1-2, is DGGITQSPKYLFRKEGQNVTLSCEQNLNHDAMYWYRQDPGQGLRLIYYSQIVNDFQKGDIAEGYSVSREKKESFPLTVTSAQKNPTAFYLCASGSHRDTPNYGYTFGSGTRLTVV.

V is TRBV5-1 and J is TRBJ2-7, with 9 bases that match TRBD2. The CDR3 runs 16 residues. The junction had 14 bases not matched to a gene; V was cut back by 4 bases and J by 6 bases. Per the germline V gene, CDR1 is SGHRS and CDR2 is YFSETQ. The CDR3 loop reads CASSLYQGTSIGEQYF. Here the CDR3 DNA reads TGCGCCAGCAGCCTATACCAGGGGACTAGCATTGGCGAGCAGTACTTC.

In this sample, this clone turned up a few times. The conserved phenylalanine or tryptophan is not found at the CDR3 terminus, so this likely reflects a read error. It is unclear where the CDR3 begins or ends on the DNA, so no DNA is shown, and the CDR3 is as TCRdb lists it. The chain joins TRBV20-1 to TRBJ2-3; no check of the table's D call, TRBD1, against the DNA was made. Germline V gene sequence: CDR1 DFQATT, CDR2 SNEGSKA (reference sequence). The CDR3 totals 11 residues, both ends included. The CDR3 spells CSARGQGRVTP.